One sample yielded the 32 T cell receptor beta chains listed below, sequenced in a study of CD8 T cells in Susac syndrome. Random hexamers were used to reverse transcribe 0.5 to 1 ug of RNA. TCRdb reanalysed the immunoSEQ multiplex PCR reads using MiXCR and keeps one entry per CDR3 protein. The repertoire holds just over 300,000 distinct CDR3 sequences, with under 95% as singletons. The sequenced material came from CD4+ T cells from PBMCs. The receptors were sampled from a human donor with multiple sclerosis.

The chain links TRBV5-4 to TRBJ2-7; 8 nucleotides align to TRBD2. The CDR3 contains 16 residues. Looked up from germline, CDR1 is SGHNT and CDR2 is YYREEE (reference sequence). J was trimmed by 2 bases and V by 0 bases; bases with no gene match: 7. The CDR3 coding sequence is TGTGCCAGCAGCTTGGGGCCGGGAGGGCCCGCCTACGAGCAGTACTTC. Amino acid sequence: CASSLGPGGPAYEQYF.

The CDR3 here is CASSQEGTRGEQFF. CDR3 bases: TGCGCCAGCAGCCAAGAGGGGACAAGAGGTGAGCAGTTCTTC. The chain is built from TRBV4-1 and TRBJ2-1; TRBD1 might be the D (6 bases). Germline assignment: CDR1 MGHRA and CDR2 YSYEKL. Trimming left V 0 bases short and J 9 bases short, with 12 bases between. This CDR3 has 14 residues.

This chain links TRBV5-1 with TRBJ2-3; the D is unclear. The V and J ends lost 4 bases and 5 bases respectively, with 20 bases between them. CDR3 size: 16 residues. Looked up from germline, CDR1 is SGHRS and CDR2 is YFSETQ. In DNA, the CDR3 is TGCGCCAGCAGCCCCATATCAAGTTCCGTAGGAGATACGCAGTATTTT. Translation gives CASSPISSSVGDTQYF.

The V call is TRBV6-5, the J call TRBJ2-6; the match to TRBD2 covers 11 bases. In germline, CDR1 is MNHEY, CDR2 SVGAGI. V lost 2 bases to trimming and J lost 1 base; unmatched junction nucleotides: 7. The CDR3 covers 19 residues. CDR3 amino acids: CASSYGTSGLPSGANVLTF. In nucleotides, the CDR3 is TGTGCCAGCAGTTACGGGACTAGCGGCCTGCCTTCTGGGGCCAACGTCCTGACTTTC.

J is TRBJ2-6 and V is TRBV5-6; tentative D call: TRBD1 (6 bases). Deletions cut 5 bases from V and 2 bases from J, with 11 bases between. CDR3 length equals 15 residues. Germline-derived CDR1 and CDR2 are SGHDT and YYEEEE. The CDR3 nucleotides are TGTGCCAGCAGGGCGAGGGGGACTGGGGCCAACGTCCTGACTTTC. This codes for CASRARGTGANVLTF. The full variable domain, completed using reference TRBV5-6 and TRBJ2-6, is DAGVTQSPTHLIKTRGQQVTLRCSPKSGHDTVSWYQQALGQGPQFIFQYYEEEERQRGNFPDRFSGHQFPNYSSELNVNALLLGDSALYLCASRARGTGANVLTFGAGSRLTVL.

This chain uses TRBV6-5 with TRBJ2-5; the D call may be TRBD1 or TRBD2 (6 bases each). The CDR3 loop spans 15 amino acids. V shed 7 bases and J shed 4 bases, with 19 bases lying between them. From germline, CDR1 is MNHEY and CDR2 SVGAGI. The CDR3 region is CASTTSWGAGETQYF. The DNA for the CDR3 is TGTGCCAGCACCACCTCTTGGGGGGCTGGAGAGACCCAGTACTTC.

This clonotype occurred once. CDR3 sequence reads: CAGLIGRQGHANTGELFF. Here the CDR3 DNA reads TGTGCCGGGTTGATCGGGCGTCAGGGGCACGCGAACACCGGGGAGCTGTTTTTT. The chain carries TRBV30 and TRBJ2-2; a weak D match, TRBD1 (6 bases). CDR1 is GTSNPN, CDR2 SVGIG, per germline (reference sequence). The CDR3 has 18 amino acids. V dropped 8 bases and J dropped 0 bases, with 25 bases sitting between them.

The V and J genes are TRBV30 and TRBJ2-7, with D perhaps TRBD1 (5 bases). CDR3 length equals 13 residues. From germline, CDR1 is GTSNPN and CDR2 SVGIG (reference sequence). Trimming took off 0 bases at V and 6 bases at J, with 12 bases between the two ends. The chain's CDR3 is CAWSVSRDGEQYF. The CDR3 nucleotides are TGTGCCTGGAGTGTTTCCAGGGATGGCGAGCAGTACTTC.

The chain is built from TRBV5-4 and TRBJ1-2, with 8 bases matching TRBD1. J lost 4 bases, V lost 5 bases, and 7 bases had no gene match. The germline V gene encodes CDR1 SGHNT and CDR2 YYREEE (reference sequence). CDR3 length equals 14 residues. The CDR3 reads CASRKTGVVYGYTF. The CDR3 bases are TGTGCCAGCAGAAAGACAGGGGTGGTCTATGGCTACACCTTC.

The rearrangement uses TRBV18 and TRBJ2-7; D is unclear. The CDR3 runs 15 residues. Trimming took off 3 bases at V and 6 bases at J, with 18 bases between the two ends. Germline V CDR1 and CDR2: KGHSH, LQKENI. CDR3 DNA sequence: TGTGCCAGCTCACCTTTATCGCAGCCTTCCGCCGAGCAGTACTTC. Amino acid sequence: CASSPLSQPSAEQYF.

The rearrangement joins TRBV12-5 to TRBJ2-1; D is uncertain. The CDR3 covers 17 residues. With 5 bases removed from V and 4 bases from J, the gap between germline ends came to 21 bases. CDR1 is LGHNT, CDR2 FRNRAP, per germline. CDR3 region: CASGPPNEGLRYNEQFF. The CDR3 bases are TGTGCTAGTGGTCCACCTAACGAAGGGCTTAGGTACAATGAGCAGTTCTTC.

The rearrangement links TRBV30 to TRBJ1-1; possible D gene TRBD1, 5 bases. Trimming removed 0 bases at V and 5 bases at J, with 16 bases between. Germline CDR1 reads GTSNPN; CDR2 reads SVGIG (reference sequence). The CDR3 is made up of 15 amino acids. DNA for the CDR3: TGTGCCTGGAGTGTAGGGTGGGGGGAAGGAACTGAAGCTTTCTTT. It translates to CAWSVGWGEGTEAFF.

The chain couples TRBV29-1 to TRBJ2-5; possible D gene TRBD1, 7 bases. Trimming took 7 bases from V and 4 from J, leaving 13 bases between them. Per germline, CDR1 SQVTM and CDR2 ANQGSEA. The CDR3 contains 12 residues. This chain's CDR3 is CSAQGGRETQYF. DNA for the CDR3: TGCAGCGCCCAGGGGGGAAGAGAGACCCAGTACTTC. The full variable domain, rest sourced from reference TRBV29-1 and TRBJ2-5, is SAVISQKPSRDICQRGTSLTIQCQVDSQVTMMFWYRQQPGQSLTLIATANQGSEATYESGFVIDKFPISRPNLTFSTLTVSNMSPEDSSIYLCSAQGGRETQYFGPGTRLLVL.

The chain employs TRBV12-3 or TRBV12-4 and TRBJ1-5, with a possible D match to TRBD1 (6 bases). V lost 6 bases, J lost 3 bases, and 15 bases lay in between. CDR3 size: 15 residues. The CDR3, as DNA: TGTGCCAGCAGCCGGGGAGGGACACTCAATCAGCCCCAGCATTTT. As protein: CASSRGGTLNQPQHF.

This chain's CDR3 is CASSPSGTSYEQYF. In DNA form, the CDR3 reads TGTGCCAGCAGCCCGTCGGGTACCTCCTACGAGCAGTACTTC. V is TRBV7-9 and J is TRBJ2-7; D gene ambiguous. Looked up from germline, CDR1 is SEHNR and CDR2 is FQNEAQ (reference sequence). This CDR3 has 14 amino acids. Trimming left V 5 bases short and J 0 bases short, with 11 bases between.

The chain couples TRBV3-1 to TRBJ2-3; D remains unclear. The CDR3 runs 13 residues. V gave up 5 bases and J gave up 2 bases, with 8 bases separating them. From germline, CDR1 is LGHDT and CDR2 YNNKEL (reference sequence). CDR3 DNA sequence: TGTGCCAGCAGCGGTGCGTACACAGATACGCAGTATTTT. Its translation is CASSGAYTDTQYF.

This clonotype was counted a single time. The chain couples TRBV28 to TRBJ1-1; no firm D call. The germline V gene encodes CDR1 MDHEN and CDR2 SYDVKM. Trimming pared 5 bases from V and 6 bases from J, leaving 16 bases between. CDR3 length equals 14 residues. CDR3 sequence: CASSPAGVNSEAFF. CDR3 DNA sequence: TGTGCCAGCAGTCCCGCTGGGGTTAACTCTGAAGCTTTCTTT.

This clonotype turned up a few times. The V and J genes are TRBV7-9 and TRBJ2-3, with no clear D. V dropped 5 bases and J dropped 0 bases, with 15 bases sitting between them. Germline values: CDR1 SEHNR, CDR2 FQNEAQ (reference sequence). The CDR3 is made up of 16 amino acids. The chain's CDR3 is CASSPDRLVSTDTQYF. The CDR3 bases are TGTGCCAGCAGCCCTGACCGACTTGTAAGCACAGATACGCAGTATTTT.

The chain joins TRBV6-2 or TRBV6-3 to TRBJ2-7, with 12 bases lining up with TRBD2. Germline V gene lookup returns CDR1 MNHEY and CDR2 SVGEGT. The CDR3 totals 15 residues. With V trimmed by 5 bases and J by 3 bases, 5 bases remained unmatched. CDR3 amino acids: CASSRGLAGIYEQYF. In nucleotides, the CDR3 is TGTGCCAGCAGTCGCGGACTAGCGGGAATCTACGAGCAGTACTTC.

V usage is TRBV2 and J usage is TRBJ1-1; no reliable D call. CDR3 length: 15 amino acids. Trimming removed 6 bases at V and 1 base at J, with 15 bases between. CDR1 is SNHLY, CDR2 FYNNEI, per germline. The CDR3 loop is CASRVRELQNTEAFF. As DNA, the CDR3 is TGTGCCAGCAGGGTCCGGGAACTACAGAACACTGAAGCTTTCTTT.

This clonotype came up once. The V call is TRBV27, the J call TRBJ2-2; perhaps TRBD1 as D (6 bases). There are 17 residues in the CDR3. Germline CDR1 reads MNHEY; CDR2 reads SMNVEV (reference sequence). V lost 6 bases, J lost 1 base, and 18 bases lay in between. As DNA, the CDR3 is TGTGCCAGCAGATCTTTGGGTGGGGGCTTGAACACCGGGGAGCTGTTTTTT. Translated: CASRSLGGGLNTGELFF.

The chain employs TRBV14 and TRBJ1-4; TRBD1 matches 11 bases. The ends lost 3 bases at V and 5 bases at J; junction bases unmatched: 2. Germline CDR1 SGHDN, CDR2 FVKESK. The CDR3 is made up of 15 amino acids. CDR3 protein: CASSHRDRGNEKLFF. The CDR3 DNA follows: TGTGCCAGCAGCCATCGGGACAGGGGGAATGAAAAACTGTTTTTT.

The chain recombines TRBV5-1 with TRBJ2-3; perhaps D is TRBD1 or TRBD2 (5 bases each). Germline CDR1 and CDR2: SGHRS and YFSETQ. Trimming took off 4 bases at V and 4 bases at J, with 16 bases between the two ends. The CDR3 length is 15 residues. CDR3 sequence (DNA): TGCGCCAGCAGCGCCCCCGCGATGGGGGCAGATACGCAGTATTTT. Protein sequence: CASSAPAMGADTQYF.

For the CDR3, the DNA is TGTGCCAGCAGTCCTATTTTGGTAGGGGGAGGAAACACCATATATTTT. This encodes CASSPILVGGGNTIYF. The V call is TRBV27, the J call TRBJ1-3; possibly TRBD1 for D (6 bases). Trimming shortened V by 5 bases and J by 4 bases, and 18 bases separated the two germline ends. This CDR3 region has 16 residues. The germline V gene has CDR1 MNHEY and CDR2 SMNVEV (reference sequence).

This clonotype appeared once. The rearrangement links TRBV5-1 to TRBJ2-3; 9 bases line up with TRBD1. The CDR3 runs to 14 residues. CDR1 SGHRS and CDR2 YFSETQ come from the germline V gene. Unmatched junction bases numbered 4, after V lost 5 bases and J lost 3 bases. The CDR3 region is CASRAGTGTDTQYF. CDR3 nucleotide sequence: TGCGCCAGCAGGGCCGGGACAGGGACAGATACGCAGTATTTT.

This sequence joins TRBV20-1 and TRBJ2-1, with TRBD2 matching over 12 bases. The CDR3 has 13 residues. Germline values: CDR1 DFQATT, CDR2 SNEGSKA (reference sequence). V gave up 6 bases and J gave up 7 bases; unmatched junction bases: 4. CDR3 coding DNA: TGCAGTGCCGCGACTAGCGGGAGTAATGAGCAGTTCTTC. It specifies CSAATSGSNEQFF.

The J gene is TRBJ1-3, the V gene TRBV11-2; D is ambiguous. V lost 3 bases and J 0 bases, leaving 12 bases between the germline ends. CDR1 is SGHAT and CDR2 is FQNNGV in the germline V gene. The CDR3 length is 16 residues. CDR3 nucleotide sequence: TGTGCCAGCAGCTTTATAGCAGGTCGCTCTGGAAACACCATATATTTT. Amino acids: CASSFIAGRSGNTIYF.

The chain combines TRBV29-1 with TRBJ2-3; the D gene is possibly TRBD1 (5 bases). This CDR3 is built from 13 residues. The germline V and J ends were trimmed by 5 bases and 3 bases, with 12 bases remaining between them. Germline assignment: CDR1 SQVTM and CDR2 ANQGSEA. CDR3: CSVPPQGTDTQYF. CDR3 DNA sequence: TGCAGCGTTCCCCCTCAGGGAACAGATACGCAGTATTTT.

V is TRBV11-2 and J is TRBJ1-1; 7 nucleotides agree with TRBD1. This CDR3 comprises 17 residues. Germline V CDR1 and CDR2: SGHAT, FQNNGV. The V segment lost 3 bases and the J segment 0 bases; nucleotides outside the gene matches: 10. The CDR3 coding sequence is TGTGCCAGCAGCTTCTGGACAGGCGGATACATGAACACTGAAGCTTTCTTT. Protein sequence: CASSFWTGGYMNTEAFF.

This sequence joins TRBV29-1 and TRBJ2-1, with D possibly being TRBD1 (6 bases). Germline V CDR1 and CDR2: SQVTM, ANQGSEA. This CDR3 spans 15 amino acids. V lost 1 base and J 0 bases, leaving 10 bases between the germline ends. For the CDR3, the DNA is TGCAGCGTTGAAGCAGACAGGCTCTCCTACAATGAGCAGTTCTTC. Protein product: CSVEADRLSYNEQFF.

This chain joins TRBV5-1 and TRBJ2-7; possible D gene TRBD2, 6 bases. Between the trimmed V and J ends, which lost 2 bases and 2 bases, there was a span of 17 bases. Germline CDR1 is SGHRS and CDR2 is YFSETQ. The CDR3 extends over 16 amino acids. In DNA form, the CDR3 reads TGCGCCAGCAGCTTTCGTGGACCTAGCGACCCCTACGAGCAGTACTTC. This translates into CASSFRGPSDPYEQYF.

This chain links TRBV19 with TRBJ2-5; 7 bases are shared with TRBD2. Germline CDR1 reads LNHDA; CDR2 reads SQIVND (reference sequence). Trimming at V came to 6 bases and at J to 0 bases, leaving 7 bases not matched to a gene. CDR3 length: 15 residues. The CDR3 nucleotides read TGTGCCAGTAGGGCGACTAGCTCGTACCAAGAGACCCAGTACTTC. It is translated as CASRATSSYQETQYF.